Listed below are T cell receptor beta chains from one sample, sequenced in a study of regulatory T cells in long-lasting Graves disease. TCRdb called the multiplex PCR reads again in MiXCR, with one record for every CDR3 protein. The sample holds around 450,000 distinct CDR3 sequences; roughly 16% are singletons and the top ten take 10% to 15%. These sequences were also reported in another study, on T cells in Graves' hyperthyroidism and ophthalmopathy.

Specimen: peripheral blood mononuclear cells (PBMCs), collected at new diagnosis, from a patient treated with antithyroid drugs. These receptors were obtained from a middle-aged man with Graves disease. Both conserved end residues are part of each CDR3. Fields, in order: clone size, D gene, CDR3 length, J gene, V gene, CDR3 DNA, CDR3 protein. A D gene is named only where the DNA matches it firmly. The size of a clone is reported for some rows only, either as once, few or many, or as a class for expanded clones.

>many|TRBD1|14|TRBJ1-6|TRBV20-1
TGCAGTGCTAGATACAGGGGGCTTGATTCACCCCTCCACTTT
CSARYRGLDSPLHF
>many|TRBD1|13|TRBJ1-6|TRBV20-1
TGCAGTGTCCAGGGGGCTGTTAATTCACCCCTCCACTTT
CSVQGAVNSPLHF
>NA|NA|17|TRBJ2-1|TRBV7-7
TGTGCTAGCAGCCCGTACCCTAGCGTGAGCTCCTACAATGAGCAGTTCTTC
CASSPYPSVSSYNEQFF
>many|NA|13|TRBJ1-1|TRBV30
TGTGCCTGGAGTGAGGCAGCGAACACTGAAGCTTTCTTT
CAWSEAANTEAFF
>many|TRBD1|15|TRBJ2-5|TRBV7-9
TGTGCCAGCAGCCAGACAGGGGGCTCCCAAGAGACCCAGTACTTC
CASSQTGGSQETQYF
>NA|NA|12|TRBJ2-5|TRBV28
TGTGCCAGCAGTCTTGGGGTAGAGGCCCAGTACTTC
CASSLGVEAQYF
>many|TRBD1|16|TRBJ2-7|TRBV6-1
TGTGCCAGCAGTCGAACATCAGGACAGGGGGAACTCGAGCAGTACTTC
CASSRTSGQGELEQYF
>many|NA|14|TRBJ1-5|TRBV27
TGTGCCAGCAGTTTTGCAGGGAACAATCAGCCCCAGCATTTT
CASSFAGNNQPQHF
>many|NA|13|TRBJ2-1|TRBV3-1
TGTGCCAGCAGCCAAGATAAGGGGAATGAGCAGTTCTTC
CASSQDKGNEQFF
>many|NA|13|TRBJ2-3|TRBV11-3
TGTGCCAGCAGCACCATCGGCACAGATACGCAGTATTTT
CASSTIGTDTQYF
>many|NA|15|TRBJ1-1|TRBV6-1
TGTGCCAGCAGTGAGCGAGGGGATTATCACACTGAAGCTTTCTTT
CASSERGDYHTEAFF
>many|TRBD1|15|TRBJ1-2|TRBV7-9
TGTGCCAGCAGCCCGCGGACAGGGTCGGGCTATGGCTACACCTTC
CASSPRTGSGYGYTF
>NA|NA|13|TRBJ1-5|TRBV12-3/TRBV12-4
TGTGCCAGCAGTCTACAGGGCCAACAGCCCCAGCATTTT
CASSLQGQQPQHF
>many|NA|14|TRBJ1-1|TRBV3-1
TGTGCCAGCAGCCAAGGGGAGGGAAGAACTGAAGCTTTCTTT
CASSQGEGRTEAFF
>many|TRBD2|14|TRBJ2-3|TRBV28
TGTGCCAGCAGTTTAGGGGGACTACCAGATACGCAGTATTTT
CASSLGGLPDTQYF
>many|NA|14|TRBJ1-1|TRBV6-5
TGTGCCAGCAGTTACTCCCCGCAAGGGACTGAAGCTTTCTTT
CASSYSPQGTEAFF
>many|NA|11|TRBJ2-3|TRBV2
TGTGCCAGCACCCGGGCCGATACGCAGTATTTT
CASTRADTQYF
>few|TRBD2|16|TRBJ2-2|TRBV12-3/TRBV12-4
TGTGCCAGCAGCTCTGGACTAGCGGCTAACACCGGGGAGCTGTTTTTT
CASSSGLAANTGELFF
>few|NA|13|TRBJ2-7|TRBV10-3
TGTGCCATCAGTGAGTCGACGGACTACGAGCAGTACTTC
CAISESTDYEQYF
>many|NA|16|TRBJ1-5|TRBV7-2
TGTGCCAGCAGCTTAGATATGGGGATCCCCAATCAGCCCCAGCATTTT
CASSLDMGIPNQPQHF
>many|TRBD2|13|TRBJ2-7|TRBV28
TGTGCCAGCCAAAGCGGGAGCTTGTACGAGCAGTACTTC
CASQSGSLYEQYF
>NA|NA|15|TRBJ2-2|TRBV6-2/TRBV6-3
TGTGCCAGCAGTTTCGAGGGTGGGGGGTCCGGGGAGCTGTTTTTT
CASSFEGGGSGELFF
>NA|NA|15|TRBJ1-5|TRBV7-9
TGTGCCAGCAGCTCCGGGGATGGGGGCAATCAGCCCCAGCATTTT
CASSSGDGGNQPQHF
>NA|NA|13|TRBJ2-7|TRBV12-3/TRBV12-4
TGTGCCAGCAGTAGGGGGGAACCCTACGAGCAGTACTTC
CASSRGEPYEQYF
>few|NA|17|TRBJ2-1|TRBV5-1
TGCGCCAGCAGCTTGGGGGGGAGAACACCCGGGGACAATGAGCAGTTCTTC
CASSLGGRTPGDNEQFF
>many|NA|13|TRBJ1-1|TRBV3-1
TGTGCCAGCAGCACCGGGAAGAACACTGAAGCTTTCTTT
CASSTGKNTEAFF
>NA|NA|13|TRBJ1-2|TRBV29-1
TGCAGCGTTGACAGGTCCACTTCCTATGGCTACACCTTC
CSVDRSTSYGYTF
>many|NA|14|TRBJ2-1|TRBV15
TGTGCCACCAGCGATAGGGGGTCCTACAATGAGCAGTTCTTC
CATSDRGSYNEQFF
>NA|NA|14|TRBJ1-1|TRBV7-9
TGTGCCAGCAGCTTTAGACTAAAGAACACTGAAGCTTTCTTT
CASSFRLKNTEAFF
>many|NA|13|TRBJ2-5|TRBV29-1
TGCAGCGTTGACAGGGGGGGTATGGAGACCCAGTACTTC
CSVDRGGMETQYF
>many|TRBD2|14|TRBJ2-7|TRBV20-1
TGCAGTGCTACTAGACTAGCGGCCTCCTACGAGCAGTACTTC
CSATRLAASYEQYF
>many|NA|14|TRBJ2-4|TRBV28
TGTGCCAGCAGTTTCGTTGCGGGAACCAACATTCAGTACTTC
CASSFVAGTNIQYF
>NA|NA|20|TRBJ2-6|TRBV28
TGTGCCAGCAGTTACCCAACCGGGGGCAGGGGTTACTCTGGGGCCAACGTCCTGACTTTC
CASSYPTGGRGYSGANVLTF